This TCR beta chain stems from a study of vaccination and CD4 T cells after COVID-19. One entry per CDR3 protein, called by TCRdb with MiXCR from the PCR reads. Among about 18,000 distinct CDR3 sequences listed, under 80% were seen once. Study outcomes and limitations: The study found median SARS-CoV-2-reactive clonotypes rising from roughly 22 to 38, not significantly.

Looked up from germline, CDR1 is DFQATT and CDR2 is SNEGSKA (reference sequence). The CDR3 has 12 amino acids. With respect to this clonotype: The antigen is unknown. A read error may account for a junction end that differs from germline.

This specimen consisted of CD4+ T cells from blood, obtained before SARS-CoV-2 vaccination. This sequence originates from a human donor who had recovered from COVID-19. V gene TRBV20-1 combines with J gene TRBJ2-1; 10 bases fit TRBD2. DNA of the CDR3: TGCAGTGCTACGACTAGCGGGCAGCACGGGCACTTC. It specifies CSATTSGQHGHF.